This T cell receptor (gamma chain) was captured in a study of fetal and pediatric gammadelta thymocytes (dated by TCRdb to the early 2020s). Describing the broader study: The bulk gammadelta thymocyte repertoires combined previously published and newly generated, unpublished data and were used to strengthen a single-cell study of gammadelta thymocyte development. The bulk gammadelta thymocyte repertoire set covered approximately ten subjects in total, 3 fetal thymus donors and 7 pediatric thymus donors. Previously published data (refs 27,28) and unpublished data were combined in the bulk gammadelta thymocyte repertoires. Bulk TCR repertoire data were included to raise the number of subjects and reinforce the CDR3 publicity analysis. Points the paper makes about the study in general: Compared with post-natal repertoires, fetal gammadelta thymocyte repertoires were previously reported to be enriched for TRDV2, TRGV8 and TRGV9 usage, low N additions and public CDR3s.

The V end gives up 3 bases and the J end 4 bases, leaving 0 bases in the junction not matched to a gene. The germline V gene encodes CDR1 GITISATS and CDR2 ISYDGTV (reference sequence). The cysteine opens and the phenylalanine closes a CDR3 of 15 amino acids. The sequence is cut down to CDR3 DNA, 45 bases in frame from base 1. These reads were obtained on an Illumina MiSeq. For the original study's pipeline: For the publicity analysis, the Vgamma9Vdelta2 and nonVgamma9Vdelta2 bulk CDR3 files from each subject were merged to form one combined repertoire per subject. Using base R and dplyr, each CDR3 amino acid sequence was checked across 9 single-cell datasets and nine to eleven bulk repertoires to give a publicity score ranging from 0 to 19. Clones were re-identified by TCRdb from the public reads with CATT, and rows with the same DNA were merged. The V and J calls were not made by the authors but by TCRdb's processing. This sample comprises over a hundred gamma-chain clones, 9.3% of them detected only once. The biggest ten clones account for 70% to 75% of the sample.

For staining, thymocytes received Zombie NIR viability dye along with antibodies against CD3 (UCHT1), TCRgammadelta (11F2), TCRVgamma9 (IMMU360) and TCRVdelta2 (IMMU389). Bulk TRD and TRG CDR3 repertoires were produced separately from sorted Vgamma9Vdelta2 and nonVgamma9Vdelta2 gammadelta thymocytes taken from human fetal and pediatric thymuses. Children undergoing cardiac surgery in Belgium were the source of the pediatric thymus tissue. Pediatric thymus donors in the study were aged between about 1 and 12 years. Thymic cell suspensions were made from fetal and post-natal thymuses as previously described. NonVgamma9Vdelta2 thymocytes were sorted as CD3+ gammadeltaTCR+ cells that did not have the Vgamma9+Vdelta2+ phenotype. A FACS Aria III cell sorter (BD Biosciences) was used for cell sorting. This clone was counted between two and nine times. Its recognized antigen is unknown. Base qualities are not at hand, and no much larger clone is one base apart.

The sequence joins TRGV9 to TRGJP. Sequencing used non-Vgamma9Vdelta2 gamma-delta T cells from the thymus. Per the publication, the cell subset or site label means: CD3+gammadeltaTCR+ thymocytes not co-expressing Vgamma9 and Vdelta2. The origin of this receptor is a child who underwent cardiac surgery and was recorded as healthy. The encoded CDR3 is CALWEQELGKKIKVF. The DNA sequence follows: TGTGCCTTGTGGGAGCAAGAGTTGGGCAAAAAAATCAAGGTATTT.